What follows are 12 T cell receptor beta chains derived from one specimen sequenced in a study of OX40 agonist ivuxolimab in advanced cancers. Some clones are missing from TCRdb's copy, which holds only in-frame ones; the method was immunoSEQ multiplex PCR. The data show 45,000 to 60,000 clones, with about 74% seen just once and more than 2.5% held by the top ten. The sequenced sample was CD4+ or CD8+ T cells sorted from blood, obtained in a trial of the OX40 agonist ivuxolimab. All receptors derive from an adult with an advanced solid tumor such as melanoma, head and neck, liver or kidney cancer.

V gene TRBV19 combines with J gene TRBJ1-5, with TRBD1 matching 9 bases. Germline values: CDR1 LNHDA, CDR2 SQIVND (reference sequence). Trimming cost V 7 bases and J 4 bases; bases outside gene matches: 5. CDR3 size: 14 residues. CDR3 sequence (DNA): TGTGCCAGTACCTTGGGACAGGGTAATCAGCCCCAGCATTTT. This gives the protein CASTLGQGNQPQHF. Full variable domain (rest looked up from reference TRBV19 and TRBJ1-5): DGGITQSPKYLFRKEGQNVTLSCEQNLNHDAMYWYRQDPGQGLRLIYYSQIVNDFQKGDIAEGYSVSREKKESFPLTVTSAQKNPTAFYLCASTLGQGNQPQHFGDGTRLSIL.

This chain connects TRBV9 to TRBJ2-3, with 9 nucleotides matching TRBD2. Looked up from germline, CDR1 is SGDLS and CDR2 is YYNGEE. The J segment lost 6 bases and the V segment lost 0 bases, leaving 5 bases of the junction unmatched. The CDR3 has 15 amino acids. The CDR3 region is CASSVGGRAGDTQYF. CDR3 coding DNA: TGTGCCAGCAGCGTAGGCGGGAGGGCCGGGGATACGCAGTATTTT.

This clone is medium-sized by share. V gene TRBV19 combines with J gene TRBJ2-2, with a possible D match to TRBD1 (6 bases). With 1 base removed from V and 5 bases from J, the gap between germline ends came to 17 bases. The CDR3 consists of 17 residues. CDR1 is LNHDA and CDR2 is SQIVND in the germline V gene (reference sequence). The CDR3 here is CASSIGRGSLGTGELFF. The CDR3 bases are TGTGCCAGTAGTATAGGCAGGGGCTCGTTAGGGACCGGGGAGCTGTTTTTT. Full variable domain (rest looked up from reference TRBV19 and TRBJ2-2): DGGITQSPKYLFRKEGQNVTLSCEQNLNHDAMYWYRQDPGQGLRLIYYSQIVNDFQKGDIAEGYSVSREKKESFPLTVTSAQKNPTAFYLCASSIGRGSLGTGELFFGEGSRLTVL.

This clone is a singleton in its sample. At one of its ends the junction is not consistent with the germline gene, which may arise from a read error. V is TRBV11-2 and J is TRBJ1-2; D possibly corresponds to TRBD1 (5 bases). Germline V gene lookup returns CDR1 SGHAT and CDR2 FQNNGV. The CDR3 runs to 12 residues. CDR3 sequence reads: CASSPGAAGIHF. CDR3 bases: TGTGCCAGCAGCCCCGGGGCGGCCGGAATCCACTTC.

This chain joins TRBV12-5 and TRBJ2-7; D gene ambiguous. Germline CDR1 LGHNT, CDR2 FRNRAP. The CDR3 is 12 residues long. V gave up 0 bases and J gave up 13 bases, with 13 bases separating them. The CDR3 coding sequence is TGTGCTAGTGGTTTGGTTAGGCGGAGACCCTACTTC. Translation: CASGLVRRRPYF.

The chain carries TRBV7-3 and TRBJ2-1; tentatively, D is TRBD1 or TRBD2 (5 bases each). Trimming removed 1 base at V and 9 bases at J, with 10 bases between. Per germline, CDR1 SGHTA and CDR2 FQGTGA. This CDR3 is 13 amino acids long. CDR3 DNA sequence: TGTGCCAGCAGCTTAAAACTAGGGGTTGAGCAGTTCTTC. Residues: CASSLKLGVEQFF.

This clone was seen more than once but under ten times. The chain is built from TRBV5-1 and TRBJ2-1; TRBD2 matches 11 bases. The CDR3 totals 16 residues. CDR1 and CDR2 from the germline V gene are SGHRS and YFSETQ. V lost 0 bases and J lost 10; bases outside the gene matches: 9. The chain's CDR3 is CASSLVIAGGPGEQFF. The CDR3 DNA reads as TGCGCCAGCAGCTTGGTAATAGCGGGAGGGCCGGGGGAGCAGTTCTTC.

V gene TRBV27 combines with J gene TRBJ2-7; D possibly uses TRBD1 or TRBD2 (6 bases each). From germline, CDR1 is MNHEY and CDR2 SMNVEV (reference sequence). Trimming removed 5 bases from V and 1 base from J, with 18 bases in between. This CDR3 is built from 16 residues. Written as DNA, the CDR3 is TGTGCCAGCAGTCCCCAAGGGGGGTTCTGGTCCTACGAGCAGTACTTC. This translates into CASSPQGGFWSYEQYF.

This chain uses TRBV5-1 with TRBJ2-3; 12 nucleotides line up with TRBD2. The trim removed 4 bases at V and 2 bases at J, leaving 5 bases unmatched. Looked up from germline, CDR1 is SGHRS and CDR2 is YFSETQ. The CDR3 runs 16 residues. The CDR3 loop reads CASSHGLAGLTDTQYF. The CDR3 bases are TGCGCCAGCAGCCACGGACTAGCGGGACTCACAGATACGCAGTATTTT.

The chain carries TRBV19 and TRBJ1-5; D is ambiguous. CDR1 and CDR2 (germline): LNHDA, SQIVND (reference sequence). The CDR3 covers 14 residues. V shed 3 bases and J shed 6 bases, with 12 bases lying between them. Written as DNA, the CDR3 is TGTGCCAGTAGTATTTTAGGAGGAAGTCAGCCCCAGCATTTT. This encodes CASSILGGSQPQHF. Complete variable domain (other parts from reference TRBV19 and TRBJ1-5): DGGITQSPKYLFRKEGQNVTLSCEQNLNHDAMYWYRQDPGQGLRLIYYSQIVNDFQKGDIAEGYSVSREKKESFPLTVTSAQKNPTAFYLCASSILGGSQPQHFGDGTRLSIL.

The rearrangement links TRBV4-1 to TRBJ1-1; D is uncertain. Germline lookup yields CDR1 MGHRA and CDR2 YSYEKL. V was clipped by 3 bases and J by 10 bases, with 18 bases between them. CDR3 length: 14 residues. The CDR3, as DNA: TGCGCCAGCAGCCAGGCCTTAGGAGCTGTAGTAGCTTTCTTT. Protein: CASSQALGAVVAFF.

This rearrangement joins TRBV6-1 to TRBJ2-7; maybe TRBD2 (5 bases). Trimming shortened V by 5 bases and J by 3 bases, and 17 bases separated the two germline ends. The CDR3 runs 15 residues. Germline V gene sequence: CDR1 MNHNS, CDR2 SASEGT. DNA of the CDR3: TGTGCCAGCAGTTCCGGACTCCCTCCCAACTACGAGCAGTACTTC. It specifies CASSSGLPPNYEQYF.